This TCR beta chain was sequenced for a study of T-cell memory formation after mild COVID-19. Study-level background: Across donors, TCR clusters were largely donor specific.

V was cut by 5 bases and J by 1 base, with 11 bases left in between. The CDR3 covers 14 residues. Germline V lookup: CDR1 SGHVS, CDR2 FNYEAQ. Regarding the study as a whole: Shrinking CD4+ clones resided mostly in CM and EM, and CD8+ ones in EMRA. The pre-infection memory compartment contained some responding clones, suggesting cross-reactive memory joined. While clones contracting from day 15 to 85 were balanced between CD4 and CD8, later expanders leaned CD4+.

Concerning this clonotype: The antigen remains unidentified.

TCRdb re-called the 5' RACE reads through MiXCR, storing one row per CDR3 protein. This table holds about 350,000 distinct CDR3 sequences, roughly 15% found once. The specimen was PBMCs or a T cell subset sorted from them (not recorded which). The chain has TRBV7-6 and TRBJ1-2; D ambiguous. The TCR was taken from a man between 18 and 29 years old who had mild COVID-19 (a few samples of this study predate the infection). Cell type and time point are not known. This chain's CDR3 is CASSQLRDNYGYTF. The CDR3 DNA reads as TGTGCCAGCAGCCAACTGAGAGATAACTATGGCTACACCTTC.